This T cell receptor beta chain was recorded in a study of T cells in Graves' hyperthyroidism and ophthalmopathy. Study observations and caveats: Separation of ophthalmopathy from stable hyperthyroidism was achieved by a 13 V-J model. The majority of expanded thyroid clonotypes above 0.001 also appeared in blood.

RNA transcripts yielded amplified TCR beta CDR3 regions. TCR CDR3 underwent first-round RT-PCR with the HTBI primer set. TCRdb recomputed calls from the multiplex PCR reads with MiXCR, one row per CDR3 protein. The table has roughly 700,000 distinct CDR3 sequences, just over 35% seen once. This CDR3 region has 15 residues. In germline, CDR1 is SGHTA, CDR2 FQGNSA. Worth noting for this clonotype: What it recognizes is unknown. As the CDR3 is not closed by the conserved phenylalanine or tryptophan, this likely results from a read error.

This TCR came from a woman aged 40 to 50 with Graves' hyperthyroidism. The material sequenced was blood. The chain has TRBV7-2 and TRBJ1-2; TRBD1 matches at 10 bases. CDR3 region: CASSQDRDRGGGYTL. The CDR3 nucleotides read TGCGCCAGCAGCCAAGATAGGGACAGGGGAGGAGGCTACACCCTC.